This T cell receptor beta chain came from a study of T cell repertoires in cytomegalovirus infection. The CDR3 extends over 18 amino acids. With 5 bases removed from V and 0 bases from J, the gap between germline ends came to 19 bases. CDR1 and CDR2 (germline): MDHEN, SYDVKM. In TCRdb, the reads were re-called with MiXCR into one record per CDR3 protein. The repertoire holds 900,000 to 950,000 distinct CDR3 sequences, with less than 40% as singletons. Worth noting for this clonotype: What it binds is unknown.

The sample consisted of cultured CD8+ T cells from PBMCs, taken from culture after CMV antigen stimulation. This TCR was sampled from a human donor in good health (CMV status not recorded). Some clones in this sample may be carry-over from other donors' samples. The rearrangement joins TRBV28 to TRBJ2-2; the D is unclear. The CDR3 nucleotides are TGTGCCAGCAGTCCCCCTTACTTCGTCGCCTCGAACACCGGGGAGCTGTTTTTT. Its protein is CASSPPYFVASNTGELFF.